This entry lists 21 T cell receptor beta chains sequenced from one sample in a study of T cells in Graves' hyperthyroidism and ophthalmopathy. Amplified TCR beta CDR3 regions derived from RNA transcripts. First-round RT-PCR with HTBI primers amplified the TCR CDR3 region. TCRdb reprocessed the multiplex PCR reads via MiXCR and lists one record per CDR3 protein. The sample lists 650,000 to 850,000 distinct CDR3 sequences, roughly 20% occurring once. Sequenced sample: blood. The receptors come from a woman between 45 and 60 years old with Graves' hyperthyroidism that later progressed to Graves' ophthalmopathy.

This chain connects TRBV30 to TRBJ2-5; D unresolved. Trimming took 3 bases from V and 7 from J, leaving 9 bases between them. This CDR3 region has 11 residues. Per germline, CDR1 GTSNPN and CDR2 SVGIG (reference sequence). The CDR3 coding sequence is TGTGCCTGGAGAAGTGTTGGGACCCAGTACTTC. It yields the protein CAWRSVGTQYF. Complete variable domain (other parts from reference TRBV30 and TRBJ2-5): SQTIHQWPATLVQPVGSPLSLECTVEGTSNPNLYWYRQAAGRGLQLLFYSVGIGQISSEVPQNLSASRPQDRQFILSSKKLLLSDSGFYLCAWRSVGTQYFGPGTRLLVL.

CDR3 coding DNA: TGTGCCAGCAGCCCACAGGGGCTTCTCGGCTATGGCTACACCTTC. Translated, it gives CASSPQGLLGYGYTF. The V and J genes are TRBV12-3 or TRBV12-4 and TRBJ1-2, with 7 bases lining up with TRBD1. The CDR3 covers 15 residues. V gave up 6 bases and J gave up 4 bases; unmatched junction bases: 11.

Only a few counts were recorded for this clonotype. J is TRBJ2-1 and V is TRBV27; D is possibly TRBD2 (5 bases). In germline, CDR1 is MNHEY, CDR2 SMNVEV (reference sequence). Trimming removed 5 bases at V and 5 bases at J, with 13 bases between. The CDR3 consists of 14 residues. The CDR3 bases are TGTGCCAGCAGTCTAGCAGCTCAAAACAATGAGCAGTTCTTC. This gives the protein CASSLAAQNNEQFF.

V usage is TRBV27 and J usage is TRBJ2-1; D possibly uses TRBD1 or TRBD2 (7 bases each). V lost 5 bases, J lost 2 bases, and 19 bases lay in between. CDR1 is MNHEY, CDR2 SMNVEV, per germline (reference sequence). This CDR3 comprises 17 residues. The CDR3 region is CASSKAAGGAAYNEQFF. The CDR3 coding sequence is TGTGCCAGCAGTAAAGCTGCAGGGGGGGCGGCCTACAATGAGCAGTTCTTC.

The V gene is TRBV6-4, the J gene TRBJ1-4; possible D gene TRBD1, 6 bases. Germline V lookup: CDR1 MRHNA, CDR2 SNTAGT. Trimming removed 5 bases at V and 6 bases at J, with 13 bases between. The CDR3 is 14 residues long. DNA of the CDR3: TGTGCCAGCAGTTACCACAGGGACGATGAAAAACTGTTTTTT. Protein: CASSYHRDDEKLFF.

This clonotype was recorded many times. This chain links TRBV10-3 with TRBJ2-5, with D tentatively TRBD1 or TRBD2 (6 bases each). Germline V gene sequence: CDR1 ENHRY, CDR2 SYGVKD. V was shortened by 10 bases and J by 4 bases, with 16 bases between the two germline ends. CDR3 length equals 13 residues. Here the CDR3 DNA reads TGTGCCACCCAAATAGGGGGGAGAGAGACCCAGTACTTC. Encoded protein: CATQIGGRETQYF.

This clonotype was seen more than once but under ten times. This chain joins TRBV5-6 and TRBJ1-4; tentatively, D is TRBD1 (6 bases). The CDR3 runs to 14 residues. The germline gives CDR1 SGHDT, CDR2 YYEEEE. Trimming cost V 4 bases and J 13 bases, with 20 bases left between them. In nucleotides, the CDR3 is TGTGCCAGCAGCATCGATTACGGGACATCGGGACTGTTTTTT. It codes for CASSIDYGTSGLFF.

The gene calls are TRBV3-1 and TRBJ1-5; the D is unclear. The CDR3 runs to 15 residues. Trimming pared 0 bases from V and 6 bases from J, leaving 12 bases between. The germline gives CDR1 LGHDT, CDR2 YNNKEL (reference sequence). CDR3 residues: CASSQDGPGGQPQHF. CDR3 sequence (DNA): TGTGCCAGCAGCCAAGATGGCCCAGGCGGTCAGCCCCAGCATTTT.

V gene TRBV9 combines with J gene TRBJ2-3; either TRBD1 or TRBD2 may fit D (5 bases each). Germline V gene lookup returns CDR1 SGDLS and CDR2 YYNGEE. The CDR3 is 16 amino acids. V was clipped by 3 bases and J by 0 bases, with 14 bases between them. CDR3: CASSGRGPFSTDTQYF. In DNA, the CDR3 is TGTGCCAGCAGCGGAAGGGGACCTTTTAGCACAGATACGCAGTATTTT. The full variable domain, in which reference TRBV9 and TRBJ2-3 provide the parts outside the CDR3, is DSGVTQTPKHLITATGQRVTLRCSPRSGDLSVYWYQQSLDQGLQFLIQYYNGEERAKGNILERFSAQQFPDLHSELNLSSLELGDSALYFCASSGRGPFSTDTQYFGPGTRLTVL.

This clonotype came up a few times. This sequence joins TRBV19 and TRBJ2-3; tentatively, D is TRBD1 (5 bases). The V gene lost 4 bases and the J gene lost 0 bases, with 8 bases spanning the gap. Germline V CDR1 and CDR2: LNHDA, SQIVND (reference sequence). The CDR3 is 14 residues long. The CDR3 coding sequence is TGTGCCAGTAGTACCAGGGTTAGCACAGATACGCAGTATTTT. This gives the protein CASSTRVSTDTQYF.

V usage is TRBV6-2 or TRBV6-3 and J usage is TRBJ2-2, with 10 positions matching TRBD2. The CDR3 is made up of 17 amino acids. The germline CDR1 and CDR2 sequences are MNHEY and SVGEGT. J lost 0 bases, V lost 11 bases, and 12 bases had no gene match. The CDR3 loop is CAGTRGSGGPNTGELFF. DNA for the CDR3: TGTGCCGGCACCAGGGGTAGCGGGGGGCCGAACACCGGGGAGCTGTTTTTT.

This clonotype was counted at least ten times. The V call is TRBV20-1, the J call TRBJ1-5; TRBD1 is a possible D gene (5 bases). V lost 6 bases and J 2 bases, leaving 20 bases between the germline ends. Germline V gene data show CDR1 as DFQATT and CDR2 as SNEGSKA (reference sequence). The CDR3 has 16 amino acids. In DNA form, the CDR3 reads TGCAGTGCGACGGGACCCGGGTTCGACGGCAATCAGCCCCAGCATTTT. Translated, it gives CSATGPGFDGNQPQHF.

This clonotype was counted at least ten times. The CDR3 coding sequence is TGTGCCAGCAGCTTAGATAAGCGACGAGAATACTCCTACAATGAGCAGTTCTTC. Protein sequence: CASSLDKRREYSYNEQFF. This chain joins TRBV7-2 and TRBJ2-1; no reliable D call. Trimming pared 1 base from V and 0 bases from J, leaving 16 bases between. Germline V gene lookup returns CDR1 SGHTA and CDR2 FQGNSA. The CDR3 has 18 residues.

This clonotype was picked up a small number of times. The chain links TRBV6-5 to TRBJ1-2, with 8 positions matching TRBD1. In germline, CDR1 is MNHEY, CDR2 SVGAGI. Trimming removed 1 base from V and 5 bases from J; junction bases left unmatched: 6. This CDR3 is built from 15 residues. The DNA for the CDR3 is TGTGCCAGCAGTTACTTCCTCACAGGGGGGTATGGCTACACCTTC. The encoded protein is CASSYFLTGGYGYTF.

This rearrangement joins TRBV5-1 to TRBJ2-7; D is perhaps TRBD2 (5 bases). This CDR3 is built from 14 residues. V was trimmed by 1 base and J by 4 bases, leaving 12 bases between them. Germline V lookup: CDR1 SGHRS, CDR2 YFSETQ. The CDR3 here is CASSLLPGGYEQYF. The CDR3 DNA follows: TGCGCCAGCAGCTTGTTGCCCGGAGGATACGAGCAGTACTTC.

This clonotype was seen many times. V gene TRBV11-2 combines with J gene TRBJ2-1, with TRBD2 as a possible D gene (7 bases). The CDR3 has 15 residues. Deletions cut 1 base from V and 6 bases from J, with 13 bases between. Per the germline V gene, CDR1 is SGHAT and CDR2 is FQNNGV. The CDR3: CASSLVRGAGNEQFF. The CDR3 DNA reads TGTGCCAGCAGCTTAGTTCGGGGGGCAGGCAATGAGCAGTTCTTC.

The chain is built from TRBV19 and TRBJ2-1; TRBD2 matches at 8 bases. Germline lookup yields CDR1 LNHDA and CDR2 SQIVND (reference sequence). The length of the CDR3 is 15 residues. Trimming took 5 bases from V and 6 from J; bases not matched to a gene: 9. The CDR3 reads CASSLSGGTTNEQFF. Here the CDR3 DNA reads TGTGCCAGTAGTTTGAGCGGGGGAACGACCAATGAGCAGTTCTTC.

In its sample, this clonotype was seen many times. The J gene is TRBJ1-1, the V gene TRBV11-2; 10 nucleotides line up with TRBD1. The germline V gene encodes CDR1 SGHAT and CDR2 FQNNGV. The junction had 12 bases not matched to a gene; V was cut back by 5 bases and J by 9 bases. This CDR3 is built from 15 residues. For the CDR3, the DNA is TGTGCCAGCAGCCCGGGACAGGGGACTCCACTGAAAGCTTTCTTT. Translating it yields CASSPGQGTPLKAFF.

This clonotype was observed many times. The CDR3 spells CASSQGQGRANYGYTF. Written as DNA, the CDR3 is TGTGCCAGCAGCCAAGGTCAGGGTCGGGCTAACTATGGCTACACCTTC. The rearrangement links TRBV3-1 to TRBJ1-2; a weak D match, TRBD1 (5 bases). The germline gives CDR1 LGHDT, CDR2 YNNKEL (reference sequence). This CDR3 comprises 16 residues. V was pared by 1 base and J by 0 bases, with 12 bases between.

V usage is TRBV19 and J usage is TRBJ2-5, with TRBD2 matching 7 bases. There are 14 residues in the CDR3. The germline gives CDR1 LNHDA, CDR2 SQIVND (reference sequence). V was clipped by 2 bases and J by 5 bases; unmatched bases: 5. CDR3 nucleotides: TGTGCCAGTAGTATATCTAGCGGTAGGGAGACCCAGTACTTC. It specifies CASSISSGRETQYF.

The CDR3, as DNA: TGTGCCAGCAGCCGCGGACAGTCTTACACTGAAGCTTTCTTT. Translated: CASSRGQSYTEAFF. The chain joins TRBV5-4 to TRBJ1-1; a weak D match, TRBD1 (6 bases). This CDR3 has 14 residues. Per germline, CDR1 SGHNT and CDR2 YYREEE (reference sequence). With 4 bases removed from V and 3 bases from J, the gap between germline ends came to 13 bases.